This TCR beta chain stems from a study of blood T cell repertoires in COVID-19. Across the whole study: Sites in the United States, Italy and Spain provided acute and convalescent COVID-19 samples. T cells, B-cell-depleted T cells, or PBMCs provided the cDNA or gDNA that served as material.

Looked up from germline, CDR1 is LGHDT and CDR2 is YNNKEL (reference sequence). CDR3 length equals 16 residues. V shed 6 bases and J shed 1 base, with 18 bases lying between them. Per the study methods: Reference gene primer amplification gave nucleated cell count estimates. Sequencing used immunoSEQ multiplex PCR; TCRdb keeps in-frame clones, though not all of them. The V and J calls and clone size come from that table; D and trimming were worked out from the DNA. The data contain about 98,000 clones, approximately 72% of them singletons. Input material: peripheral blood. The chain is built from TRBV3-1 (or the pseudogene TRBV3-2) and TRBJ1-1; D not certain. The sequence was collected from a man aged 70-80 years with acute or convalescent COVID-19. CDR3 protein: CASRADPGPRNTEAFF. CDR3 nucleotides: TGTGCCAGCAGGGCTGACCCGGGTCCTCGGAACACTGAAGCTTTCTTT.